This T cell receptor (beta chain) is drawn from a study of shared clonotypes between healthy human individuals. In the original analysis: Junction-only sequences without quality scores came from ImmunoSEQ, so filtering differed. Clones were sequenced by immunoSEQ multiplex PCR, and TCRdb holds only the in-frame ones, with some missing. V and J calls and clone size are as listed in that table; D and trimming were resolved from the DNA. The sample lists approximately 1,500,000 clones, 95% to 99% seen once, with about 0.42% in the top ten. General study findings and limits: Shared clonotypes across all four donors exceeded non-shared ones in generation probability. The sharing of 4.5% to 5.5% of naive CD4 clonotypes was seen across a handful of donors.

V lost 5 bases and J lost 2, with 10 bases in between. From germline, CDR1 is MNHEY and CDR2 SVGAGI. The CDR3 extends over 13 amino acids. This clone has a single count. The antigen is not known. This chain links TRBV6-5 with TRBJ2-7; TRBD2 might be the D (6 bases). The sequencing input was naive CD4+ T cells sorted from blood. Indicated subset: CD45RA+ positively selected. The source of this sequence is a man aged 25-45 years in good health. CDR3 sequence reads: CASSRTTAYEQYF. The CDR3 DNA is TGTGCCAGCAGTCGGACTACAGCCTACGAGCAGTACTTC.